Presented here are 11 T cell receptor beta chains from one specimen sequenced in a study of shared clonotypes between healthy human individuals. Some clones are missing from TCRdb's copy, which holds only in-frame ones; the method was immunoSEQ multiplex PCR. The data contain about 650,000 clones, 95% to 96% of them seen just once; the ten biggest clones take up approximately 0.1%. Naive CD8 cells comprised CD45RO-negative, CCR7-positively selected cells, excluding terminally differentiated effector memory CD45RA+ cells. The sequenced sample was naive CD8+ T cells sorted from blood. The receptor source for this set is a woman aged 25-40 years in good health.

The chain recombines TRBV27 with TRBJ1-1, with a tentative D call TRBD1 (5 bases). With 4 bases removed from V and 4 bases from J, the gap between germline ends came to 10 bases. Germline CDR1 MNHEY, CDR2 SMNVEV (reference sequence). The CDR3 is made up of 13 amino acids. In DNA, the CDR3 is TGTGCCAGCAGTTCACAGGTTGGCACTGAAGCTTTCTTT. As protein: CASSSQVGTEAFF.

The chain is built from TRBV14 and TRBJ1-6; D call uncertain. Germline CDR1 reads SGHDN; CDR2 reads FVKESK. The CDR3 spans 16 residues. V shed 1 base and J shed 11 bases, with 18 bases lying between them. The CDR3, as DNA: TGTGCCAGCAGCCAAGTGCTACCGGGATCCAACACACCCCTCCACTTT. Translating gives CASSQVLPGSNTPLHF.

The chain is built from TRBV10-3 and TRBJ1-4; D not resolved. The length of the CDR3 is 18 residues. V lost 2 bases and J 5 bases, leaving 21 bases between the germline ends. The germline V gene encodes CDR1 ENHRY and CDR2 SYGVKD. The CDR3 is CAISEVEYNVVSNEKLFF. CDR3 DNA: TGTGCCATCAGTGAGGTAGAGTACAACGTCGTATCCAATGAAAAACTGTTTTTT.

The chain couples TRBV9 to TRBJ2-7, with D possibly TRBD1 on 5 matching bases. The CDR3 extends over 15 amino acids. CDR1 and CDR2 from the germline V gene are SGDLS and YYNGEE. The ends were cut back, 0 bases at V and 2 bases at J, with 12 bases in the middle. The CDR3, as DNA: TGTGCCAGCAGCGTAGGTGGCAGGGAAACCTACGAGCAGTACTTC. Translated, it gives CASSVGGRETYEQYF. Supplemented by reference TRBV9 and TRBJ2-7, the full variable domain reads DSGVTQTPKHLITATGQRVTLRCSPRSGDLSVYWYQQSLDQGLQFLIQYYNGEERAKGNILERFSAQQFPDLHSELNLSSLELGDSALYFCASSVGGRETYEQYFGPGTRLTVT.

The chain links TRBV6-5 to TRBJ2-3; D not resolved. CDR1 and CDR2 (germline): MNHEY, SVGAGI. The CDR3 runs 15 residues. Trimming shortened V by 4 bases and J by 3 bases, and 14 bases separated the two germline ends. CDR3 in amino acids: CASSLGIMGTDTQYF. DNA of the CDR3: TGTGCCAGCAGTTTGGGGATCATGGGAACAGATACGCAGTATTTT.

The V call is TRBV9, the J call TRBJ1-4; no reliable D call. The V gene lost 6 bases and the J gene lost 0 bases, with 12 bases spanning the gap. Looked up from germline, CDR1 is SGDLS and CDR2 is YYNGEE. The CDR3 is 15 residues long. CDR3 nucleotides: TGTGCCAGCACCCACTCCGGGGCAACTAATGAAAAACTGTTTTTT. Its protein is CASTHSGATNEKLFF.

This chain links TRBV19 with TRBJ2-7, with 10 bases aligning to TRBD1. Germline V gene sequence: CDR1 LNHDA, CDR2 SQIVND (reference sequence). J was trimmed by 2 bases and V by 5 bases; bases with no gene match: 6. The length of the CDR3 is 15 residues. The CDR3 here is CASSVPGQGTYEQYF. CDR3 sequence (DNA): TGTGCCAGTAGTGTACCGGGACAGGGGACCTACGAGCAGTACTTC.

This clone occurred a few times. The chain uses TRBV5-5 and TRBJ2-1, with TRBD2 matching 7 bases. The CDR3 totals 13 residues. Unmatched junction bases numbered 0, after V lost 4 bases and J lost 2 bases. From germline, CDR1 is SGHKS and CDR2 YYEKEE (reference sequence). The CDR3 here is CASSGRAYNEQFF. The CDR3 coding sequence is TGTGCCAGCAGCGGGAGGGCCTACAATGAGCAGTTCTTC. Looking up the rest from reference TRBV5-5 and TRBJ2-1 gives the full variable domain: DAGVTQSPTHLIKTRGQQVTLRCSPISGHKSVSWYQQVLGQGPQFIFQYYEKEERGRGNFPDRFSARQFPNYSSELNVNALLLGDSALYLCASSGRAYNEQFFGPGTRLTVL.

This clone was counted a few times. The CDR3 DNA reads TGTGCCAGCAGTGTACTAGCGGGAGGGAAGCAGTACTTC. It is translated as CASSVLAGGKQYF. This rearrangement joins TRBV27 to TRBJ2-7, with 13 nucleotides matching TRBD2. The CDR3 is 13 amino acids. The ends lost 5 bases at V and 8 bases at J; junction bases unmatched: 3. Germline V gene sequence: CDR1 MNHEY, CDR2 SMNVEV (reference sequence).

V usage is TRBV7-9 and J usage is TRBJ2-1; TRBD2 aligns across 9 bases. The V gene end was trimmed by 6 bases and the J gene end by 0 bases; junction bases not matched to a gene: 3. Germline V lookup: CDR1 SEHNR, CDR2 FQNEAQ (reference sequence). The CDR3 sequence is 15 residues long. CDR3: CASRLSGSSYNEQFF. CDR3 coding DNA: TGTGCCAGCAGGCTTAGCGGGAGCTCCTACAATGAGCAGTTCTTC.

The chain is built from TRBV15 and TRBJ2-7; D might be TRBD1 (5 bases). This CDR3 spans 13 amino acids. V lost 4 bases and J 2 bases, leaving 9 bases between the germline ends. The germline gives CDR1 LNHNV, CDR2 YYDKDF (reference sequence). CDR3 sequence reads: CATSIGQAYEQYF. CDR3 DNA sequence: TGTGCCACCAGCATAGGACAAGCCTACGAGCAGTACTTC. Looking up the rest from reference TRBV15 and TRBJ2-7 gives the full variable domain: DAMVIQNPRYQVTQFGKPVTLSCSQTLNHNVMYWYQQKSSQAPKLLFHYYDKDFNNEADTPDNFQSRRPNTSFCFLDIRSPGLGDTAMYLCATSIGQAYEQYFGPGTRLTVT.